The rows below give T cell receptor beta chains drawn from one sample of a study of regulatory T cells in long-lasting Graves disease. TCRdb independently ran MiXCR on the multiplex PCR reads; one entry per CDR3 protein. The sample lists some 410,000 distinct CDR3 sequences, about a sixth seen once, with around 11% in the top ten. The same specimen was also included in a second study, on T cells in Graves' hyperthyroidism and ophthalmopathy.

The starting material was peripheral blood mononuclear cells (PBMCs), obtained at new diagnosis, from a patient treated with antithyroid drugs. These receptors were taken from a woman aged 25 to 39 with Graves disease. CDR3s include the opening cysteine and the closing phenylalanine or tryptophan. The D gene is left open where the match is weak. Not all rows give a size; the values are once, few, many and, for expanded clones, a class.

>TRBJ2-1|many|TRBV7-2|-
TGTGCCAGCAGCTTTGGGTACGCTATTAACAATGAGCAGTTCTTC
CASSFGYAINNEQFF
>TRBJ1-4|many|TRBV28|TRBD1
TGTGCCAGCAACGCCGGGACAGCTAGTAATGAAAAACTGTTTTTT
CASNAGTASNEKLFF
>TRBJ2-1|few|TRBV14|TRBD2
TGTGCCAGCAGCCAAGATGGGGCGGGAGGCTATGAGCAGTTCTTC
CASSQDGAGGYEQFF
>TRBJ1-1|many|TRBV5-1|-
TGCGCCAGCAGCCTTAGGACCGTGAACACTGAAGCTTTCTTT
CASSLRTVNTEAFF
>TRBJ2-6|few|TRBV6-5|-
TGTGCCAGCAGTTACGAGCCCCCGGGTACTGGGGCCAACGTCCTGACTTTC
CASSYEPPGTGANVLTF
>TRBJ2-7|many|TRBV7-9|-
TGTGCCAACTCTCGAATCGACAGGAGGGATGACGAGCAGTACTTC
CANSRIDRRDDEQYF
>TRBJ1-1|many|TRBV28|TRBD1
TGTGCCAGCAGAAAAATGGGGATGGGCTCCCAGGGGGTGAACACTGAAGCTTTCTTT
CASRKMGMGSQGVNTEAFF
>TRBJ1-2|many|TRBV18|-
TGTGCCAGCTCTGGTCGTCGGGATGGCTACACCTTC
CASSGRRDGYTF
>TRBJ1-1|-|TRBV6-1|-
TGTGCCAGCAGTCGGATTGCGGACACTGAAGCTTTCTTT
CASSRIADTEAFF
>TRBJ2-3|-|TRBV11-2|-
TGTGCCAGCAGTACAGACTTCCGGGGAGATACGCAGTATTTT
CASSTDFRGDTQYF
>TRBJ2-7|-|TRBV7-3|-
TGTGCCAGCAGCTTATGGGCAGGGCAGCAGTACGAGCAGTACTTC
CASSLWAGQQYEQYF
>TRBJ2-5|many|TRBV28|-
TGTGCCAGCAGTGGGGCAGGGAGGCAAGAGACCCAGTACTTC
CASSGAGRQETQYF
>TRBJ2-1|few|TRBV5-8|-
TGTGCCAGCAGCTTGGGGGGCCCTGCTTACTACAATGAGCAGTTCTTC
CASSLGGPAYYNEQFF
>TRBJ1-2|many|TRBV5-1|-
TGTGCCAGCAGCTTGGCGCTGGGTGATGGCTACACCTTC
CASSLALGDGYTF
>TRBJ2-2|-|TRBV6-1|-
TGTGCCAGCAGTGAAGTCCTTCTCAAAGACAGGTTCACCGGGGAGCTGTTTTTT
CASSEVLLKDRFTGELFF
>TRBJ2-5|few|TRBV6-2/TRBV6-3|-
TGTGCCAGCAGCCGAGGAAGGCGCGGGGAGACCCAGTACTTC
CASSRGRRGETQYF
>TRBJ2-7|many|TRBV28|TRBD1
TGTGCCAGCAGTTCACCCTACGGGACAGGGGAGGCGTACGAGCAGTACTTC
CASSSPYGTGEAYEQYF
>TRBJ2-2|many|TRBV2|TRBD1
TGTGCCAGCAGTTTCACAGGGGGCGCGGGGGAGCTGTTTTTT
CASSFTGGAGELFF
>TRBJ2-7|few|TRBV11-2|-
TGTGCCAGCATGACTAGAGTGGACGAGCAGTACTTC
CASMTRVDEQYF
>TRBJ2-1|many|TRBV11-3|-
TGTGCCAGCAGCTCCGGACCAGGGCGGCCCTACAATGAGCAGTTCTTC
CASSSGPGRPYNEQFF
>TRBJ2-7|few|TRBV19|TRBD1
TGTGCCAGTAGCCGACAGGGCCCCGCGACCTACGAGCAGTACTTC
CASSRQGPATYEQYF
>TRBJ2-7|-|TRBV20-1|-
TGCAGTGCAGCTACAGGGATGGGGTTGGGGCGAGACTACGAGCAGTACTTC
CSAATGMGLGRDYEQYF
>TRBJ2-1|many|TRBV24-1|TRBD2
TGTGCCACCAGTGGCGGGACTAGCGGGAGGGCTGCCTACAATGAGCAGTTCTTC
CATSGGTSGRAAYNEQFF
>TRBJ2-7|-|TRBV12-3/TRBV12-4|-
TGTGCCAGCAGTAGACAGGACGCAATGTACGAGCAGTACTTC
CASSRQDAMYEQYF
>TRBJ2-5|-|TRBV11-2|TRBD1
TGTGCCAGCAGCTTGGAAGGGGGCGTCCAAGAGACCCAGTACTTC
CASSLEGGVQETQYF
>TRBJ2-7|many|TRBV7-9|-
TGTGCCAGCAGCTTTTTAAGATACGAGCAGTACTTC
CASSFLRYEQYF
>TRBJ2-7|many|TRBV20-1|TRBD2
TGCAGTGCCACAAGCCCGCGGGAGGACTACGAGCAGTACTTC
CSATSPREDYEQYF
>TRBJ1-3|many|TRBV2|-
TGTGCCAGCAGTGAAGCGCGGCCAGCCGGGGTTCTCTCTGGAAACACCATATATTTT
CASSEARPAGVLSGNTIYF